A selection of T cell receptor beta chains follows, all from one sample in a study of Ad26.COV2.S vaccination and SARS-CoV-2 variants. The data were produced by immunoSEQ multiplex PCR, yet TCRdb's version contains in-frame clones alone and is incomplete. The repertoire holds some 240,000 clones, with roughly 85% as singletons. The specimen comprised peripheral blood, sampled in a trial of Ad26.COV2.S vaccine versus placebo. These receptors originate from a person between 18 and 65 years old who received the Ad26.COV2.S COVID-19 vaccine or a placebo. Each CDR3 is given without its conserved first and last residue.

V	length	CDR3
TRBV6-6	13	ASSFPVGASVEQY
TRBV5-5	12	ASSDPGANEKLF
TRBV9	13	ASSLRGSYNSPLH
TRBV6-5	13	ASSYPLAGSYEQY
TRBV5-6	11	ASSLPAGNEQF
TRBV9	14	ASSERAGGFKETQY
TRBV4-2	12	ASSQDVHPGELF
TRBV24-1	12	ATRRGYMNTEAF
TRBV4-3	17	ASSQDSQDFFSNTGELF
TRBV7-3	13	ASSLNPSGGGVKF
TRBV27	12	ASSLVRGTYEQY
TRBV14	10	ASSPRGETQY
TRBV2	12	ASTGTKLSYEQY
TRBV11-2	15	ASSPRLAGSSYNEQF
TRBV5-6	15	ASSARFGSSYNSPLH
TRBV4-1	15	ASSQVIAAQGNSPLH
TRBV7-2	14	ASRQTGGWSGNTIY
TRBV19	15	ASSKTPIAGGYNEQF
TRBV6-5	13	ASRPRGSEGETQY
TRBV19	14	ASSPGGAETVVGAF
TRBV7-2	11	ASSLATQRGYT
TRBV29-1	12	SVAPSGRYNEQF
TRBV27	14	ASSYLAVRGANEQF
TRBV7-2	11	ASSLGSISPLH
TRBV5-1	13	ASSDPGQGATEAF
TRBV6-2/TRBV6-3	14	ASSPHKSIVNTEAF
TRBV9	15	ASSVGSRPGSNQPQH
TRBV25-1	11	ASSEVGTGEAF
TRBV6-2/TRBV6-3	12	ASSSFPGNTEAF
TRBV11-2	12	ASSLERTSGQQF
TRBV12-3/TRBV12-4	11	ASRRDRGEKLF
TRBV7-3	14	ASSLQGREGVDTQY
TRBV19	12	ASSGLGQDTEAF
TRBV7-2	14	ASSLEASGITGELF
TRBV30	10	AWGREGQPQH
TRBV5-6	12	ASSRTGGDQPQH
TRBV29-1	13	SAATGFIFNTEAF
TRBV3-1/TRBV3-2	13	ASSFNGNSNQPQH
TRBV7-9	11	ASSLAPGSGYT
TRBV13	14	ASSLGLGTTNEKLF
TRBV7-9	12	ASSLGVQDYGYT